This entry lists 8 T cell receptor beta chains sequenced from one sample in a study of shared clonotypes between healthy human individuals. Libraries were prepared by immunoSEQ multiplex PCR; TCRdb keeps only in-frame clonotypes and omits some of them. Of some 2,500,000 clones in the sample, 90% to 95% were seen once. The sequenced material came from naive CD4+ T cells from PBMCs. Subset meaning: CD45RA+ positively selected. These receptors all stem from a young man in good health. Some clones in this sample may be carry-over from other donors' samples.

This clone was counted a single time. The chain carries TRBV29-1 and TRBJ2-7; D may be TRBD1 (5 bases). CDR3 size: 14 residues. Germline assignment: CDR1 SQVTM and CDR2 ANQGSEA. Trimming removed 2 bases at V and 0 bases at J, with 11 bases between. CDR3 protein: CSVELEQGSYEQYF. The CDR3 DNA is TGCAGCGTTGAATTAGAGCAGGGCTCCTACGAGCAGTACTTC.

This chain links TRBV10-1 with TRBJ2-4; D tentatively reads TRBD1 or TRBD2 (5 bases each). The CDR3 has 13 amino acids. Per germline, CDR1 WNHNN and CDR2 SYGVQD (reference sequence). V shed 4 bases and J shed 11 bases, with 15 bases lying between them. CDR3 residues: CASSASLGTVQYF. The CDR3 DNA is TGCGCCAGCAGTGCCTCTCTAGGGACCGTTCAGTACTTC.

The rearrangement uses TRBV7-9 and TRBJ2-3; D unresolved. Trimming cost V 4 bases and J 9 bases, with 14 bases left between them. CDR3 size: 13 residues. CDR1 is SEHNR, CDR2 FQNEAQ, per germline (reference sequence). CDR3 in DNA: TGTGCCAGCAGCTCTAGTTTCGTCCGGACGCAGTATTTT. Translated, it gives CASSSSFVRTQYF.

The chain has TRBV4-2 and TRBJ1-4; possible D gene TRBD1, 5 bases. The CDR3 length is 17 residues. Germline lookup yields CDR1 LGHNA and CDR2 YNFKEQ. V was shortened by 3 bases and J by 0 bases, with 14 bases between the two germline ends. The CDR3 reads CASSQGVRSATNEKLFF. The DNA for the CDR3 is TGTGCCAGCAGCCAGGGGGTCAGGAGTGCAACTAATGAAAAACTGTTTTTT.

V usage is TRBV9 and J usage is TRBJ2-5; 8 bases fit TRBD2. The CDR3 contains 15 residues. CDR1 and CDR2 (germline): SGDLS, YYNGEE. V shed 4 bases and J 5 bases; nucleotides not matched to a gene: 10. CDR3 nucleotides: TGTGCCAGCAGCCTTGGACTAGCAGGAATCGAGACCCAGTACTTC. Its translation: CASSLGLAGIETQYF. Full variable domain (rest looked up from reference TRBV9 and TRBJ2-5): DSGVTQTPKHLITATGQRVTLRCSPRSGDLSVYWYQQSLDQGLQFLIQYYNGEERAKGNILERFSAQQFPDLHSELNLSSLELGDSALYFCASSLGLAGIETQYFGPGTRLLVL.

CDR3: CASSHGRGATNEKLFF. The CDR3 coding sequence is TGTGCCAGCTCTCATGGCCGGGGTGCAACTAATGAAAAACTGTTTTTT. The V call is TRBV18, the J call TRBJ1-4; D not resolved. Germline CDR1 is KGHSH and CDR2 is LQKENI. The CDR3 spans 16 residues. The V end lost 6 bases, the J end lost 0 bases, and 14 bases lay between the germline ends. Using reference TRBV18 and TRBJ1-4 for the parts outside the CDR3, the full variable domain is NAGVMQNPRHLVRRRGQEARLRCSPMKGHSHVYWYRQLPEEGLKFMVYLQKENIIDESGMPKERFSAEFPKEGPSILRIQQVVRGDSAAYFCASSHGRGATNEKLFFGSGTQLSVL.

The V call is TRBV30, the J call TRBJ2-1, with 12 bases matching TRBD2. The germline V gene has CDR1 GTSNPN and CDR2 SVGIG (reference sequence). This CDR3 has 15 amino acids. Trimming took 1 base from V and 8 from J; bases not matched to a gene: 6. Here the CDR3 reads CAWSGLAGEWDEQFF. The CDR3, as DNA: TGTGCCTGGAGTGGACTAGCGGGGGAATGGGATGAGCAGTTCTTC.

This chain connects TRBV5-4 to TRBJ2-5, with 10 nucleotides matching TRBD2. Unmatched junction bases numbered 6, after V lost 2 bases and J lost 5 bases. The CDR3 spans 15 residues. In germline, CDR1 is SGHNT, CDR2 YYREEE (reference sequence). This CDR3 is CASSLAGGYSETQYF. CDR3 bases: TGTGCCAGCAGCTTAGCGGGAGGGTATTCGGAGACCCAGTACTTC. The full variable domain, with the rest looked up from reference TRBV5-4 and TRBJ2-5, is ETGVTQSPTHLIKTRGQQVTLRCSSQSGHNTVSWYQQALGQGPQFIFQYYREEENGRGNFPPRFSGLQFPNYSSELNVNALELDDSALYLCASSLAGGYSETQYFGPGTRLLVL.